A single sample is the source of the 9 T cell receptor beta chains below, sequenced in a study of T-cell reconstitution after alpha-beta-depleted transplantation in children (dated by TCRdb to the mid-2010s). Libraries were built with PCR. TCRdb records Illumina HiSeq 2500 as the sequencer. Molecular barcoding was employed in the preparation of TCR libraries, with unique molecular identifiers being used to normalize TCRbeta repertoire quantification. Using fastp at Q25 and MiXCR, TCRdb reprocessed the public reads and kept productive beta chains. Rows with one shared CDR3 protein collapse into an entry with the most common genes and DNA. The sample includes 450,000 to 600,000 distinct CDR3 sequences, with approximately 16% observed a single time. Jointly, the top ten make up approximately 3% of the sample. The starting material was PBMCs from the stem cell graft donor, obtained from the stem cell graft. The source is a human donor who donated a stem cell graft to a child with acute lymphoblastic leukemia.

The chain combines TRBV27 with TRBJ2-2; D perhaps matches TRBD2 (6 bases). There are 15 residues in the CDR3. The germline CDR1 and CDR2 sequences are MNHEY and SMNVEV (reference sequence). Trimming took off 6 bases at V and 7 bases at J, with 18 bases between the two ends. The CDR3 here is CASSRLDSLGGELFF. The DNA for the CDR3 is TGTGCCAGCAGCCGACTAGACAGCCTGGGCGGGGAGCTGTTTTTT.

This clonotype was seen only a few times. The genes are TRBV3-1 and TRBJ1-3; D remains ambiguous. CDR1 is LGHDT and CDR2 is YNNKEL in the germline V gene (reference sequence). Between the trimmed V and J ends, which lost 0 bases and 0 bases, there was a span of 12 bases. This CDR3 is 17 amino acids long. The DNA for the CDR3 is TGTGCCAGCAGCCAAGATGAGCCCCAGGACTCTGGAAACACCATATATTTT. This translates into CASSQDEPQDSGNTIYF.

V gene TRBV5-1 combines with J gene TRBJ1-1, with TRBD1 as a possible D gene (6 bases). CDR3 length: 16 amino acids. Germline loops: CDR1 SGHRS, CDR2 YFSETQ. The V end was cut by 5 bases, the J end by 3 bases, with 20 bases between. The CDR3, as DNA: TGCGCCAGCAGAACGAACCAGAAGACAGGAGACACTGAAGCTTTCTTT. It codes for CASRTNQKTGDTEAFF.

V and J are TRBV29-1 and TRBJ1-1; D may be TRBD1 (5 bases). Looked up from germline, CDR1 is SQVTM and CDR2 is ANQGSEA. The ends were cut back, 6 bases at V and 0 bases at J, with 14 bases in the middle. The CDR3 length is 14 residues. The CDR3 reads CSVPLDSMNTEAFF. DNA for the CDR3: TGCAGCGTCCCCCTCGACAGCATGAACACTGAAGCTTTCTTT.

This chain joins TRBV10-3 and TRBJ2-1; D is uncertain. V lost 11 bases, J lost 4 bases, and 18 bases lay in between. CDR3 length equals 14 residues. Germline V gene sequence: CDR1 ENHRY, CDR2 SYGVKD. The CDR3 here is CALRLSFSYNEQFF. DNA of the CDR3: TGTGCCCTCCGACTTTCCTTCTCTTACAATGAGCAGTTCTTC.

The J gene is TRBJ2-3, the V gene TRBV5-1; D unresolved. The V gene lost 0 bases and the J gene lost 2 bases, with 10 bases spanning the gap. Germline CDR1 reads SGHRS; CDR2 reads YFSETQ. This CDR3 region has 15 residues. In nucleotides, the CDR3 is TGCGCCAGCAGCTTGGCGGACGGAGACACAGATACGCAGTATTTT. It yields the protein CASSLADGDTDTQYF.

The V gene is TRBV18, the J gene TRBJ2-5; D possibly uses TRBD1 or TRBD2 (5 bases each). Trimming removed 3 bases from V and 4 bases from J, with 12 bases in between. This CDR3 spans 14 amino acids. CDR1 is KGHSH, CDR2 LQKENI, per germline. For the CDR3, the DNA is TGTGCCAGCTCACCGGACGAGGGACCAGAGACCCAGTACTTC. As protein: CASSPDEGPETQYF.

The rearrangement links TRBV10-1 to TRBJ2-3, with D unresolved. Germline V lookup: CDR1 WNHNN, CDR2 SYGVQD (reference sequence). Trimming removed 8 bases from V and 5 bases from J, with 11 bases in between. CDR3 length: 12 residues. The CDR3 nucleotides are TGCGCCAGCTCGACCGCCTTAGATACGCAGTATTTT. Translating gives CASSTALDTQYF.

The chain carries TRBV7-7 and TRBJ2-2, with 7 bases that match TRBD1. Germline CDR1 is SSHAT and CDR2 is FNYEAQ (reference sequence). CDR3 length: 15 residues. J lost 7 bases, V lost 4 bases, and 9 bases had no gene match. The DNA for the CDR3 is TGTGCCAGCAGCTCCCGACAGGGTGGGAACGGGGAGCTGTTTTTT. Protein sequence: CASSSRQGGNGELFF.